This T cell receptor beta chain was captured in a study of T cells in Graves' hyperthyroidism and ophthalmopathy. Study-wide context: Peripheral blood was drawn at first diagnosis, prior to all treatment. Study findings and constraints: Among clonotypes expanded in thyroid above 0.001, most were also found in blood.

V shed 7 bases and J shed 1 base, with 10 bases lying between them. Germline values: CDR1 MDHEN, CDR2 SYDVKM. The CDR3 has 13 amino acids. From RNA transcripts, TCR beta CDR3 regions were amplified. HTBI primers were used for first-round RT-PCR of the TCR CDR3. From the multiplex PCR reads, TCRdb called clonotypes with MiXCR, one entry per CDR3 protein. The table shows roughly 300,000 distinct CDR3 sequences, with about 14% occurring only once. Notes on this clonotype: Its antigen is as yet unknown.

This chain connects TRBV28 to TRBJ1-1; D is uncertain. The TCR comes from a woman in her twenties or thirties with Graves' hyperthyroidism. The sample consisted of blood. CDR3 coding DNA: TGTGCCAGCAAGGAGGGTGGGAACACTGAAGCTTTCTTT. Protein sequence: CASKEGGNTEAFF.